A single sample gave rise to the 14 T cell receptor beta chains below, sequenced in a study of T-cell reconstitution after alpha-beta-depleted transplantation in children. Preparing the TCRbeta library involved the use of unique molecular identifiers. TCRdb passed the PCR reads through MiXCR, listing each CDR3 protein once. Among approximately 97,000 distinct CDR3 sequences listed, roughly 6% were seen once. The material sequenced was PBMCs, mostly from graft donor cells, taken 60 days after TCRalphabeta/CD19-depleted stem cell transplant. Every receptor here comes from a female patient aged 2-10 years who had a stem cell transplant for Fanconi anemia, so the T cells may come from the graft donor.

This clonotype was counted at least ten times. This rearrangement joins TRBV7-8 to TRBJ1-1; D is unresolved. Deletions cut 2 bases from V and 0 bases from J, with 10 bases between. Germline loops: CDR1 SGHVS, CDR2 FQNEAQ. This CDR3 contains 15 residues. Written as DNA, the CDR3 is TGTGCCAGCAGCTTAAGGGTGACCATGAACACTGAAGCTTTCTTT. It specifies CASSLRVTMNTEAFF.

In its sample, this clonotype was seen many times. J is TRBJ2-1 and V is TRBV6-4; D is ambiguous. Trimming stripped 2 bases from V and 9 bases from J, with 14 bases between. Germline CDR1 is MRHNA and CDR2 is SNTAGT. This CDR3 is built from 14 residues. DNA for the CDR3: TGTGCCAGCAGTGACAGCTTGGAAAGATCTGAGCAGTTCTTC. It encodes CASSDSLERSEQFF.

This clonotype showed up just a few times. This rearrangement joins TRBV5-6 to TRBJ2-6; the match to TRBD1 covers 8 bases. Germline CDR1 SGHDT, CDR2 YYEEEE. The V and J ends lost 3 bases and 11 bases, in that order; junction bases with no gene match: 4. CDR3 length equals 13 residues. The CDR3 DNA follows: TGTGCCAGCAGCTGGGGACAGGCTTACGTCCTGACTTTC. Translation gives CASSWGQAYVLTF.

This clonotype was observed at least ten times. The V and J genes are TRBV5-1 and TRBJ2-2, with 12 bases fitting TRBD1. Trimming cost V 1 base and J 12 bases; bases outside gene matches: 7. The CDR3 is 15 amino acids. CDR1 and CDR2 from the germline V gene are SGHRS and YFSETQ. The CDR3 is CASSLLGQGAVQLFF. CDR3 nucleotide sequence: TGCGCCAGCAGCTTGTTGGGACAGGGGGCGGTGCAGCTGTTTTTT. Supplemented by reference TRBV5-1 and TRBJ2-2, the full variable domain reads KAGVTQTPRYLIKTRGQQVTLSCSPISGHRSVSWYQQTPGQGLQFLFEYFSETQRNKGNFPGRFSGRQFSNSRSEMNVSTLELGDSALYLCASSLLGQGAVQLFFGEGSRLTVL.

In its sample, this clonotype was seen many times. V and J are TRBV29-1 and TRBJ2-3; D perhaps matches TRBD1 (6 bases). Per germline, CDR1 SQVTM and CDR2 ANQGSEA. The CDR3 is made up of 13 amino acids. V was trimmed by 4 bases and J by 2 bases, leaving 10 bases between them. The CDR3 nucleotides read TGCAGCGTTGGCGGACAGTTCACAGATACGCAGTATTTT. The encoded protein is CSVGGQFTDTQYF.

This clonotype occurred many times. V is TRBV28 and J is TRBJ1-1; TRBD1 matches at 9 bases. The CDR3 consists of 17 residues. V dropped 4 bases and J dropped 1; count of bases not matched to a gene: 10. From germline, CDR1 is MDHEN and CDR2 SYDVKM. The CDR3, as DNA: TGTGCCAGCAGTTCCCGACAGGGGGGTCCCCGGAACACTGAAGCTTTCTTT. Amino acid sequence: CASSSRQGGPRNTEAFF.

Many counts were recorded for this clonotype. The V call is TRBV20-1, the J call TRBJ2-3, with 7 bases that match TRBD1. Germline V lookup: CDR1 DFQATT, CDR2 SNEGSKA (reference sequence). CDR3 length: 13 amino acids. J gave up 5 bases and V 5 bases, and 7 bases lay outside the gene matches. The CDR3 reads CSAPRTGIDTQYF. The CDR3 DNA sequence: TGCAGTGCTCCCCGGACAGGCATAGATACGCAGTATTTT.

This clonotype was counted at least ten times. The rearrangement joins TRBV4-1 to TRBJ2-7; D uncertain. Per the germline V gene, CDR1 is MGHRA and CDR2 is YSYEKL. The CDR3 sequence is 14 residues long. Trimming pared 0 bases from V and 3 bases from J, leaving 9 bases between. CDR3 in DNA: TGCGCCAGCAGCCAAGATACCTGGAACTACGAGCAGTACTTC. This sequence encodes CASSQDTWNYEQYF.

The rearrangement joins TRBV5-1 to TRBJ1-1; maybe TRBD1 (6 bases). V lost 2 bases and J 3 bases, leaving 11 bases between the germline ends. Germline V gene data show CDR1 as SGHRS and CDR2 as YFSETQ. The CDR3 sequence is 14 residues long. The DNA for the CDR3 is TGCGCCAGCAGCTTCAGGGGAAGGGACACTGAAGCTTTCTTT. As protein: CASSFRGRDTEAFF.

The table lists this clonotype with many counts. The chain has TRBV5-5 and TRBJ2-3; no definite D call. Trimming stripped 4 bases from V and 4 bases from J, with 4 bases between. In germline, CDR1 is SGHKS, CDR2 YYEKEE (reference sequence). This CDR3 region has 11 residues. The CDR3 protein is CASSPADTQYF. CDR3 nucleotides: TGTGCCAGCAGCCCCGCAGATACGCAGTATTTT.

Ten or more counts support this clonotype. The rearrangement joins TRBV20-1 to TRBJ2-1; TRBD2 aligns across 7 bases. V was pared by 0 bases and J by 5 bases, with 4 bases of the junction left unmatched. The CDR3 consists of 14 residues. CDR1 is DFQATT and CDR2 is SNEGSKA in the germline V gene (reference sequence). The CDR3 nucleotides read TGCAGTGCTAGAGATTGGCGGGGGAACAATGAGCAGTTCTTC. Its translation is CSARDWRGNNEQFF.

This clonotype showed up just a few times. The CDR3 region is CASSSRWETQYF. The CDR3 coding sequence is TGTGCCAGCTCATCGAGGTGGGAGACCCAGTACTTC. The genes are TRBV18 and TRBJ2-5, with D unclear. Trimming shortened V by 5 bases and J by 5 bases, and 9 bases separated the two germline ends. This CDR3 comprises 12 residues. Germline values: CDR1 KGHSH, CDR2 LQKENI.

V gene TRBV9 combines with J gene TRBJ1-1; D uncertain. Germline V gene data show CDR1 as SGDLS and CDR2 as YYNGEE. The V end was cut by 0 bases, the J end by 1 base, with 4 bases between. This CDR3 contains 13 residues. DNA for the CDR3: TGTGCCAGCAGCGTAGCTCCGAACACTGAAGCTTTCTTT. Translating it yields CASSVAPNTEAFF. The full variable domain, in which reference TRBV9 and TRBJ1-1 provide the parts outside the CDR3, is DSGVTQTPKHLITATGQRVTLRCSPRSGDLSVYWYQQSLDQGLQFLIQYYNGEERAKGNILERFSAQQFPDLHSELNLSSLELGDSALYFCASSVAPNTEAFFGQGTRLTVV.

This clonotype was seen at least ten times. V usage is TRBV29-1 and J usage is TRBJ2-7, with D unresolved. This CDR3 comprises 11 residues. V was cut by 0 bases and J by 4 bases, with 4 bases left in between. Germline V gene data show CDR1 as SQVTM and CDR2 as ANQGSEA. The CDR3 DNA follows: TGCAGCGTTGAAGACAAATACGAGCAGTACTTC. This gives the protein CSVEDKYEQYF.